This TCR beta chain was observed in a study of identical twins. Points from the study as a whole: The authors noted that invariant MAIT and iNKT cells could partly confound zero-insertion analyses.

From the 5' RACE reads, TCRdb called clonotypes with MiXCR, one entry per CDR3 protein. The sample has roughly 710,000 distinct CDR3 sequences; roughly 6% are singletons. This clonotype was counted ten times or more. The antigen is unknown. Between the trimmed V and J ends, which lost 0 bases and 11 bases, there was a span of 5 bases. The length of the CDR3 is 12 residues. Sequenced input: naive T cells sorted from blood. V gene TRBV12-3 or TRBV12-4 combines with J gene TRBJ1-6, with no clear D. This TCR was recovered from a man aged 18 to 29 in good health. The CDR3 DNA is TGTGCCAGCAGTTTAGCGGGAACACCCCTCCACTTT. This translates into CASSLAGTPLHF.